These T cell receptor beta chains were read from a single sample in a study of shared clonotypes between healthy human individuals. Repertoires were generated with immunoSEQ multiplex PCR, while TCRdb's copy carries only in-frame clones and drops some. The sample carries a few million clones, more than 90% recorded once. Sequencing was performed on naive CD4+ T cells sorted from blood. The receptors shown here come from a man younger than 35 in good health. CDR3s include the opening cysteine and the closing phenylalanine or tryptophan. D genes are given only for firm matches. A row's size may be missing; if present it is once, few, many or a size class.

D gene	V gene	CDR3 length	clone size	J gene	CDR3 protein	CDR3 DNA
NA	TRBV18	14	once	TRBJ1-4	CASSSRTTNEKLFF	TGTGCCAGCTCCTCCCGGACCACTAATGAAAAACTGTTTTTT
NA	TRBV10-3	16	NA	TRBJ2-7	CAISGGRQAVLYEQYF	TGTGCCATCAGTGGTGGGAGACAGGCGGTCCTCTACGAGCAGTACTTC
TRBD2	TRBV11-2	14	NA	TRBJ2-7	CASSSPQRGYEQYF	TGTGCCAGCAGCTCACCCCAGCGGGGTTACGAGCAGTACTTC
NA	TRBV27	14	NA	TRBJ1-1	CASSLRFAGSEAFF	TGTGCCAGCAGTTTACGATTCGCAGGGTCTGAAGCTTTCTTT
TRBD2	TRBV5-8	15	NA	TRBJ2-7	CASSLRLAGDAPQYF	TGTGCCAGCAGCTTGAGACTAGCGGGAGACGCGCCGCAGTACTTC
NA	TRBV7-9	13	once	TRBJ2-1	CASRADSYNEQFF	TGTGCCAGCCGGGCGGATTCCTACAATGAGCAGTTCTTC
NA	TRBV28	15	NA	TRBJ2-7	CASSSDGQPTYEQYF	TGTGCCAGCAGTTCAGACGGACAGCCAACCTACGAGCAGTACTTC
TRBD1	TRBV9	14	NA	TRBJ2-7	CASSVQGVGYEQYF	TGTGCCAGCAGCGTCCAGGGGGTTGGTTACGAGCAGTACTTC
TRBD2	TRBV27	15	NA	TRBJ2-2	CASRLAVQNTGELFF	TGTGCCAGCAGACTAGCGGTCCAGAACACCGGGGAGCTGTTTTTT
TRBD1	TRBV19	17	NA	TRBJ1-5	CASRSSGTGISNQPQHF	TGTGCCAGTCGCTCCTCCGGGACAGGGATTAGCAATCAGCCCCAGCATTTT
TRBD1	TRBV28	14	NA	TRBJ1-2	CASSLGGQAYGYTF	TGTGCCAGCAGTTTAGGGGGACAGGCCTATGGCTACACCTTC
NA	TRBV2	12	NA	TRBJ2-7	CASSRGGYEQYF	TGTGCCAGCAGTAGAGGGGGGTACGAGCAGTACTTC
NA	TRBV7-2	13	NA	TRBJ1-1	CASSLRGNTEAFF	TGTGCCAGCAGCTTAAGGGGAAACACTGAAGCTTTCTTT
NA	TRBV2	20	NA	TRBJ2-5	CASRDPMGGWARVLQETQYF	TGTGCCAGCAGGGACCCAATGGGCGGCTGGGCCAGGGTCCTACAAGAGACCCAGTACTTC
TRBD1	TRBV5-4	14	NA	TRBJ2-5	CASSDGQGAETQYF	TGTGCCAGCAGCGACGGACAGGGGGCAGAGACCCAGTACTTC
TRBD1	TRBV6-6	14	NA	TRBJ2-3	CAITTGWTTDTQYF	TGTGCCATTACGACAGGGTGGACCACAGATACGCAGTATTTT
NA	TRBV9	17	NA	TRBJ2-5	CASSPPIVGRKEETQYF	TGTGCCAGCAGCCCACCCATTGTGGGGCGCAAGGAAGAGACCCAGTACTTC
TRBD2	TRBV2	15	NA	TRBJ2-5	CASSEGAGGQETQYF	TGTGCCAGCAGTGAAGGGGCGGGGGGACAAGAGACCCAGTACTTC
TRBD1	TRBV18	15	few	TRBJ2-1	CASSPGQGGYNEQFF	TGTGCCAGCTCACCCGGACAGGGGGGTTACAATGAGCAGTTCTTC
NA	TRBV19	13	NA	TRBJ1-2	CASNRAGGYGYTF	TGTGCCAGTAATCGCGCCGGGGGGTATGGCTACACCTTC
NA	TRBV19	15	NA	TRBJ1-5	CASTDRGLGNQPQHF	TGTGCCAGTACAGATCGGGGCCTGGGCAATCAGCCCCAGCATTTT
NA	TRBV11-2	14	NA	TRBJ2-7	CASRVEGGVYEQYF	TGTGCCAGCAGGGTGGAGGGGGGAGTCTACGAGCAGTACTTC
NA	TRBV30	16	NA	TRBJ1-5	CAWSLGVTTGNQPQHF	TGTGCCTGGAGTTTGGGGGTGACTACGGGCAATCAGCCCCAGCATTTT
NA	TRBV7-9	14	NA	TRBJ1-2	CASSLGSAINGYTF	TGTGCCAGCAGCTTAGGATCGGCTATTAATGGCTACACCTTC
NA	TRBV7-9	15	NA	TRBJ1-5	CASTMGERQIQPQHF	TGTGCCAGCACCATGGGGGAACGACAGATACAGCCCCAGCATTTT
NA	TRBV4-1	16	NA	TRBJ1-1	CASSQLDRPLPPEAFF	TGCGCCAGCAGCCAATTGGACCGACCCCTGCCCCCTGAAGCTTTCTTT
NA	TRBV19	16	NA	TRBJ2-3	CASSISRETGTDTQYF	TGTGCCAGTAGTATAAGCAGGGAGACGGGCACAGATACGCAGTATTTT
TRBD1	TRBV6-5	14	NA	TRBJ2-7	CASHSGDSTYEQYF	TGTGCCAGTCATTCAGGGGACAGCACCTACGAGCAGTACTTC
TRBD2	TRBV15	18	NA	TRBJ2-1	CATSRAASGGVGYNEQFF	TGTGCCACCAGCAGAGCGGCTAGCGGGGGGGTGGGGTACAATGAGCAGTTCTTC
TRBD1	TRBV5-1	15	NA	TRBJ2-7	CASSLGGTGPNEQYF	TGCGCCAGCAGCTTGGGAGGGACAGGCCCGAATGAGCAGTACTTC
TRBD2	TRBV5-6	15	NA	TRBJ2-1	CASSLGEGWGNEQFF	TGTGCCAGCAGCTTGGGGGAGGGTTGGGGCAATGAGCAGTTCTTC
NA	TRBV5-1	15	NA	TRBJ2-2	CASSISGTNTGELFF	TGCGCCAGCAGCATATCCGGGACCAACACCGGGGAGCTGTTTTTT
TRBD2	TRBV5-1	16	NA	TRBJ2-1	CASSLDLAGGTNEQFF	TGCGCCAGCAGCTTGGATCTAGCGGGGGGGACCAATGAGCAGTTCTTC
NA	TRBV19	15	NA	TRBJ2-4	CASSHLTPAQNIQYF	TGTGCCAGTAGCCACCTAACTCCCGCGCAAAACATTCAGTACTTC
NA	TRBV7-2	13	NA	TRBJ2-7	CASSLAGGHEQYF	TGTGCCAGCAGCTTAGCCGGGGGCCATGAGCAGTACTTC
NA	TRBV28	11	NA	TRBJ2-7	CASSSDLEKSF	TGTGCCAGCAGTTCGGACCTTGAAAAAAGCTTC
TRBD1	TRBV6-6	14	NA	TRBJ2-7	CASRGTGSSYEQYF	TGTGCCAGCAGGGGGACAGGGTCCTCCTACGAGCAGTACTTC
NA	TRBV20-1	11	NA	TRBJ2-7	CSALRLGEQYF	TGCAGTGCTTTAAGACTGGGCGAGCAGTACTTC
NA	TRBV28	17	NA	TRBJ1-3	CASSLSGAANSGNTIYF	TGTGCCAGCAGTTTATCAGGGGCAGCCAACTCTGGAAACACCATATATTTT
NA	TRBV7-9	15	NA	TRBJ2-1	CASSRSGPTRNEQFF	TGTGCCAGCAGCCGCTCGGGACCCACTAGGAATGAGCAGTTCTTC
NA	TRBV10-1	13	once	TRBJ2-1	CASSESVGTIRVF	TGCGCCAGCAGTGAGTCTGTGGGGACCATCAGGGTCTTC
NA	TRBV7-2	15	NA	TRBJ2-5	CASSLRGPTGETQYF	TGTGCCAGCAGCCTCCGGGGACCAACAGGGGAGACCCAGTACTTC
NA	TRBV19	16	NA	TRBJ2-5	CASSELGASSQETQYF	TGTGCCAGTAGTGAGCTGGGGGCTAGCAGCCAAGAGACCCAGTACTTC
NA	TRBV14	14	NA	TRBJ1-1	CASSRYQASAEAFF	TGTGCCAGCAGCCGATACCAGGCCTCCGCTGAAGCTTTCTTT
NA	TRBV2	14	NA	TRBJ2-1	CASALGSSYNEQFF	TGTGCCAGCGCCTTGGGGAGCTCCTACAATGAGCAGTTCTTC
TRBD1	TRBV30	12	NA	TRBJ1-4	CAWSTGDEKLFF	TGTGCCTGGAGTACAGGGGATGAAAAACTGTTTTTT
TRBD1	TRBV30	13	NA	TRBJ2-7	CAWSTGGRYEQYF	TGTGCCTGGAGTACAGGGGGCCGATACGAGCAGTACTTC
NA	TRBV18	16	NA	TRBJ2-7	CASSPKEGLLSYEQYF	TGTGCCAGCTCACCCAAGGAAGGCCTCCTCTCCTACGAGCAGTACTTC
TRBD2	TRBV7-8	15	NA	TRBJ2-7	CASSLSGTSGIVKYF	TGTGCCAGCAGCCTAAGCGGGACTAGCGGGATTGTCAAGTACTTC
TRBD2	TRBV7-2	14	NA	TRBJ2-5	CASSFDGRAETQYF	TGTGCCAGCAGCTTTGACGGGAGGGCGGAGACCCAGTACTTC
NA	TRBV10-3	15	once	TRBJ1-3	CAISESPDRGNTIYF	TGTGCCATCAGTGAGTCACCGGACAGAGGAAACACCATATATTTT
NA	TRBV5-1	15	once	TRBJ1-6	CASSLGGTENSPLHF	TGCGCCAGCAGCCTCGGAGGGACGGAGAATTCACCCCTCCACTTT
NA	TRBV5-1	14	NA	TRBJ2-6	CASSFGDGANVLTF	TGCGCCAGCAGCTTTGGGGACGGGGCCAACGTCCTGACTTTC
TRBD1	TRBV5-8	14	NA	TRBJ1-2	CASSAGQGTYGYTF	TGTGCCAGCAGCGCCGGACAGGGTACCTATGGCTACACCTTC
NA	TRBV9	16	NA	TRBJ2-5	CASSVPAGRGVETQYF	TGTGCCAGCAGCGTTCCAGCTGGACGGGGCGTAGAGACCCAGTACTTC